One sample yielded the 16 T cell receptor beta chains listed below, sequenced in a study of T-cell reconstitution after alpha-beta-depleted transplantation in children. Construction of the TCRbeta library involved unique molecular identifiers. TCRdb re-called the PCR reads with MiXCR, one entry per CDR3 protein. The sample comprises roughly 300,000 distinct CDR3 sequences, over 9% of which are singletons, and around 2.5% rests with the top ten. Sequencing was performed on PBMCs from the stem cell graft donor, taken from the stem cell graft. All receptors derive from a human donor who donated a stem cell graft to a child with acute lymphoblastic leukemia.

The chain carries TRBV7-3 and TRBJ1-6, with TRBD1 identical over 8 bases. V dropped 2 bases and J dropped 10; count of bases not matched to a gene: 7. In germline, CDR1 is SGHTA, CDR2 FQGTGA. The CDR3 is 15 residues long. In DNA form, the CDR3 reads TGTGCCAGCAGCTTAGGCGGACAGGGTCGGTCACCCCTCCACTTT. Residues: CASSLGGQGRSPLHF. The full variable domain, with the rest looked up from reference TRBV7-3 and TRBJ1-6, is GAGVSQTPSNKVTEKGKYVELRCDPISGHTALYWYRQSLGQGPEFLIYFQGTGAADDSGLPNDRFFAVRPEGSVSTLKIQRTERGDSAVYLCASSLGGQGRSPLHFGNGTRLTVT.

This clonotype was observed at least ten times. The J gene is TRBJ2-1, the V gene TRBV5-1; 10 bases line up with TRBD2. The germline V gene has CDR1 SGHRS and CDR2 YFSETQ. The CDR3 is 15 residues long. After removal of 0 bases from V and 10 bases from J, the junction contained 7 bases not matched to a gene. In DNA form, the CDR3 reads TGCGCCAGCAGCTTGGGAAGCGGGAGGGCCAGGGAGCAGTTCTTC. Translation: CASSLGSGRAREQFF. Full variable domain (missing parts from reference TRBV5-1 and TRBJ2-1): KAGVTQTPRYLIKTRGQQVTLSCSPISGHRSVSWYQQTPGQGLQFLFEYFSETQRNKGNFPGRFSGRQFSNSRSEMNVSTLELGDSALYLCASSLGSGRAREQFFGPGTRLTVL.

This clonotype appeared many times. The genes are TRBV24-1 and TRBJ2-1; TRBD2 aligns across 12 bases. This CDR3 region has 15 residues. Looked up from germline, CDR1 is KGHDR and CDR2 is SFDVKD. The V segment lost 4 bases and the J segment 7 bases; nucleotides outside the gene matches: 4. The CDR3 bases are TGTGCCACCAGTGAGACTAGCGGGAGAATAAATGAGCAGTTCTTC. It encodes CATSETSGRINEQFF.

As for this clonotype: Germline and junction disagree at one end, which may indicate a read error. J is TRBJ2-2 and V is TRBV12-3 or TRBV12-4; 7 nucleotides match TRBD1. This CDR3 has 16 residues. CDR3 residues: CASSLARSTGYGELFF. The CDR3 nucleotides are TGTGCCAGCAGTCTAGCCCGGTCGACAGGGTACGGGGAGCTGTTTTTT.

This clonotype was counted at least ten times. The chain is built from TRBV27 and TRBJ2-5; 7 bases line up with TRBD1. The CDR3 loop spans 14 amino acids. CDR1 and CDR2 (germline): MNHEY, SMNVEV (reference sequence). The V gene end was trimmed by 6 bases and the J gene end by 7 bases; junction bases not matched to a gene: 11. CDR3 DNA sequence: TGTGCCAGCAGCCTCGGACAGGTGCCCGGGACCCAGTACTTC. Its translation: CASSLGQVPGTQYF.

This clonotype has only a few counts. V usage is TRBV3-1 and J usage is TRBJ1-1; 8 bases match TRBD1. V shed 5 bases, J shed 1 base, and the junction held 6 bases outside the gene matches. The V gene's germline CDR1 is LGHDT and CDR2 YNNKEL (reference sequence). The CDR3 covers 15 residues. CDR3 loop: CASSLRTGRNTEAFF. In DNA, the CDR3 is TGTGCCAGCAGCTTACGGACAGGGCGGAACACTGAAGCTTTCTTT.

This clonotype was counted between two and nine times. The V and J genes are TRBV10-3 and TRBJ2-3; 7 bases map to TRBD2. J lost 2 bases, V lost 4 bases, and 9 bases had no gene match. This CDR3 comprises 16 residues. Germline V lookup: CDR1 ENHRY, CDR2 SYGVKD. CDR3 in amino acids: CAISVGLVGVTDTQYF. CDR3 bases: TGTGCCATCAGTGTCGGACTAGTGGGGGTCACAGATACGCAGTATTTT.

This clonotype showed up many times. CDR3 coding DNA: TGTGCCAGCAGTCCAGGGGAAGAGAACACTGAAGCTTTCTTT. Amino acid sequence: CASSPGEENTEAFF. The chain joins TRBV12-3 or TRBV12-4 to TRBJ1-1, with D perhaps matching TRBD1 (6 bases). V was trimmed by 5 bases and J by 1 base, leaving 11 bases between them. This CDR3 comprises 14 residues.

The chain joins TRBV19 to TRBJ2-6; no definite D call. The CDR3 covers 14 residues. CDR1 and CDR2 from the germline V gene are LNHDA and SQIVND (reference sequence). V was shortened by 9 bases and J by 0 bases, with 9 bases between the two germline ends. CDR3 residues: CARIKTSGANVLTF. The CDR3 DNA is TGTGCCAGAATCAAGACCTCTGGGGCCAACGTCCTGACTTTC.

At least ten counts were recorded for this clonotype. The chain links TRBV6-2 or TRBV6-3 to TRBJ2-5, with 7 bases lining up with TRBD2. With 6 bases clipped from V and 1 base from J, the junction kept 14 bases outside the gene matches. Germline V lookup: CDR1 MNHEY, CDR2 SVGEGT. The CDR3 loop spans 17 amino acids. The CDR3 sequence: CASSPGMLAGGQETQYF. The CDR3, as DNA: TGTGCCAGCAGCCCCGGGATGTTAGCGGGCGGCCAAGAGACCCAGTACTTC.

The chain links TRBV11-2 to TRBJ2-7, with 14 bases fitting TRBD2. The ends lost 3 bases at V and 2 bases at J; junction bases unmatched: 9. Germline CDR1 is SGHAT and CDR2 is FQNNGV. The CDR3 has 18 amino acids. The CDR3 sequence: CASSFGLGLAGETYEQYF. As DNA, the CDR3 is TGTGCCAGCAGCTTTGGCTTGGGACTAGCGGGAGAGACCTACGAGCAGTACTTC.

The genes are TRBV12-3 or TRBV12-4 and TRBJ2-5; D unclear. The germline V and J ends were trimmed by 2 bases and 2 bases, with 9 bases remaining between them. This CDR3 contains 14 residues. Written as DNA, the CDR3 is TGTGCCAGCAGTTTACCCCAAGTTCAAGAGACCCAGTACTTC. This encodes CASSLPQVQETQYF.

The chain has TRBV6-1 and TRBJ2-5; D might be TRBD1 (6 bases). This CDR3 region has 14 residues. V lost 4 bases to trimming and J lost 0 bases, with 9 bases between them. The V gene's germline CDR1 is MNHNS and CDR2 SASEGT. DNA of the CDR3: TGTGCCAGCAGTGGTCAGGGGAACCAAGAGACCCAGTACTTC. This gives the protein CASSGQGNQETQYF.

The chain is built from TRBV7-9 and TRBJ2-7; the match to TRBD1 covers 12 bases. Germline loops: CDR1 SEHNR, CDR2 FQNEAQ (reference sequence). The CDR3 covers 16 residues. V dropped 5 bases and J dropped 0; count of bases not matched to a gene: 5. CDR3: CASSAGQGARSYEQYF. The DNA for the CDR3 is TGTGCCAGCAGCGCGGGACAGGGGGCCCGCTCCTACGAGCAGTACTTC. Drawing the rest from reference TRBV7-9 and TRBJ2-7, the complete variable domain is DTGVSQNPRHKITKRGQNVTFRCDPISEHNRLYWYRQTLGQGPEFLTYFQNEAQLEKSRLLSDRFSAERPKGSFSTLEIQRTEQGDSAMYLCASSAGQGARSYEQYFGPGTRLTVT.

The genes are TRBV7-9 and TRBJ2-5, with 8 bases lining up with TRBD1. Germline V gives CDR1 SEHNR, CDR2 FQNEAQ (reference sequence). The CDR3 is 16 amino acids. The trim removed 3 bases at V and 2 bases at J, leaving 8 bases unmatched. DNA for the CDR3: TGTGCCAGCAGCTTGATCGGCAGGGGGCAGCAAGAGACCCAGTACTTC. Translation: CASSLIGRGQQETQYF.

This clonotype was found many times. The chain is built from TRBV12-3 or TRBV12-4 and TRBJ2-7; D unresolved. Trimming cost V 3 bases and J 6 bases, with 9 bases left between them. This CDR3 spans 12 amino acids. The CDR3 DNA reads as TGTGCCAGCAGTTTTGCCCCCGGCGAGCAGTACTTC. Protein product: CASSFAPGEQYF.